A selection of T cell receptor beta chains follows, all from one sample in a study of Tregs in tolerant kidney transplant recipients. Generated by immunoSEQ multiplex PCR, the TCRdb table keeps only in-frame clones and is missing some. This repertoire shows 200,000 to 300,000 clones, about 86% found once; its top ten account for around 0.61%. Material: CD4+ T cells from blood. The receptors here all came from a human donor in good health. The CDR3 runs from the conserved cysteine through the conserved F or W. D genes are given only for firm matches. Rows give clone size only sometimes, using once, few, many, or a class for an expanded clone.

j_call | clone_size | d_call | v_call | cdr3_length | cdr3_aa | cdr3_nt
TRBJ1-2 | NA | NA | TRBV19 | 18 | CASSIYREGKGANYGYTF | TGTGCCAGTAGTATCTACAGGGAGGGTAAGGGAGCTAACTATGGCTACACCTTC
TRBJ2-7 | NA | NA | TRBV6-5 | 16 | CASSYSSSDGTYEQYF | TGTGCCAGCAGTTACAGCTCTAGCGACGGTACCTACGAGCAGTACTTC
TRBJ1-1 | NA | NA | TRBV6-5 | 14 | CASSRLVKGDLAFF | TGTGCCAGCAGTCGTCTGGTAAAGGGCGATTTGGCTTTCTTT
TRBJ2-1 | NA | TRBD2 | TRBV10-3 | 15 | CAISEFTSGSNEQFF | TGTGCCATCAGTGAGTTTACTAGCGGGAGCAATGAGCAGTTCTTC
TRBJ2-5 | NA | NA | TRBV9 | 16 | CASSVGVQDPQETQYF | TGTGCCAGCAGCGTAGGTGTACAGGACCCCCAAGAGACCCAGTACTTC
TRBJ1-5 | NA | TRBD1 | TRBV19 | 16 | CASSMGQGYSNQPQHF | TGTGCCAGTAGTATGGGACAGGGCTATAGCAATCAGCCCCAGCATTTT
TRBJ2-1 | NA | TRBD2 | TRBV29-1 | 14 | CSVERSGGYNEQFF | TGCAGCGTTGAGAGGAGCGGGGGCTACAATGAGCAGTTCTTC
TRBJ2-3 | NA | NA | TRBV9 | 13 | CASSVASTDTQYF | TGTGCCAGCAGCGTAGCTTCCACAGATACGCAGTATTTT
TRBJ1-2 | NA | TRBD1 | TRBV5-4 | 16 | CASTIDRGLAGYGYTF | TGTGCCAGCACCATTGACAGGGGGCTCGCCGGCTATGGCTACACCTTC
TRBJ1-2 | NA | TRBD1 | TRBV5-4 | 13 | CASSRDRDYGYTF | TGTGCCAGCAGCAGGGACAGGGACTATGGCTACACCTTC
TRBJ1-6 | NA | TRBD1 | TRBV6-1 | 16 | CASSEGTGGSNSPLHF | TGTGCCAGCAGTGAAGGGACAGGGGGCTCGAATTCACCCCTCCACTTT
TRBJ2-6 | NA | TRBD2 | TRBV7-3 | 16 | CASSRRGGTGANVLTF | TGTGCCAGCAGCAGAAGGGGAGGGACCGGGGCCAACGTCCTGACTTTC
TRBJ1-2 | NA | NA | TRBV7-8 | 14 | CASSLVGHNYGYTF | TGTGCCAGCAGCTTAGTGGGGCATAACTATGGCTACACCTTC
TRBJ2-1 | NA | TRBD2 | TRBV5-1 | 15 | CASSLRGLARNEQFF | TGCGCCAGCAGCCTGAGGGGACTAGCGCGCAATGAGCAGTTCTTC
TRBJ2-1 | NA | TRBD2 | TRBV2 | 16 | CASSWARGLVSYEQFF | TGTGCCAGCAGCTGGGCGAGGGGACTAGTTAGTTATGAGCAGTTCTTC
TRBJ2-2 | once | NA | TRBV30 | 15 | CAWVPGRLNTGELFF | TGTGCCTGGGTGCCGGGGAGGCTAAACACCGGGGAGCTGTTTTTT
TRBJ1-5 | NA | NA | TRBV5-5 | 15 | CASSLLGEEEQPQHF | TGTGCCAGCAGCTTGCTGGGGGAGGAAGAACAGCCCCAGCATTTT
TRBJ1-1 | NA | NA | TRBV5-1 | 13 | CASSLEANTEAFF | TGCGCCAGCAGCTTGGAGGCGAACACTGAAGCTTTCTTT